One sample yielded the 28 T cell receptor beta chains listed below, sequenced in a study of vaccination effects on CD4 cells after COVID-19. Before sequencing took place, the ViraFEST assay used viral peptide pools to expand antigen-specific CD4+ T cells. Culture lasted about nine days before CD4+ T cell isolation. The healthy vaccine recipients, who had no prior SARS-CoV-2 infection, showed negative nucleocapsid antibodies. The protocol was immunoSEQ multiplex PCR, while the TCRdb copy is restricted to in-frame clones and leaves out a portion. The table has just under 75,000 clones, about four fifths seen once. Their target antigens are unknown. Sequencing used CD4+ T cells from PBMCs cultured with HCoV-NL63 spike peptides, obtained before COVID-19 vaccination. These receptors all come from a human donor who received a COVID-19 vaccine.

This clone was counted a few times. The J gene is TRBJ2-1, the V gene TRBV7-8; perhaps TRBD2 as D (6 bases). V shed 7 bases and J shed 7 bases, with 17 bases lying between them. The CDR3 is 14 amino acids. Germline V gene data show CDR1 as SGHVS and CDR2 as FQNEAQ. DNA of the CDR3: TGTGCCAGCAACAGCCGGGACTTATTTAATGAGCAGTTCTTC. It is translated as CASNSRDLFNEQFF.

The CDR3 bases are TGTGCCTGGAAACGAGTATTAAGGGGCTGGTCCGGAAACACCATATATTTT. This encodes CAWKRVLRGWSGNTIYF. The chain couples TRBV30 to TRBJ1-3; possible D gene TRBD1, 5 bases. V was clipped by 4 bases and J by 4 bases, with 23 bases between them. The CDR3 runs 17 residues. Germline CDR1 is GTSNPN and CDR2 is SVGIG (reference sequence). Full variable domain (rest looked up from reference TRBV30 and TRBJ1-3): SQTIHQWPATLVQPVGSPLSLECTVEGTSNPNLYWYRQAAGRGLQLLFYSVGIGQISSEVPQNLSASRPQDRQFILSSKKLLLSDSGFYLCAWKRVLRGWSGNTIYFGEGSWLTVV.

The V call is TRBV5-6, the J call TRBJ1-2; D gene uncertain. Trimming stripped 3 bases from V and 3 bases from J, with 12 bases between. In germline, CDR1 is SGHDT, CDR2 YYEEEE. There are 14 residues in the CDR3. The CDR3, as DNA: TGTGCCAGCAGCTCGCGACGTGGGGACTATGGCTACACCTTC. It specifies CASSSRRGDYGYTF.

The V gene is TRBV5-1, the J gene TRBJ1-1; D might be TRBD1 (6 bases). The CDR3 has 16 amino acids. The V end lost 2 bases, the J end lost 4 bases, and 18 bases lay between the germline ends. The germline V gene encodes CDR1 SGHRS and CDR2 YFSETQ. CDR3 sequence: CASSFGGLERVTEAFF. The CDR3 DNA is TGCGCCAGCAGCTTCGGGGGGCTTGAACGGGTCACTGAAGCTTTCTTT.

The genes are TRBV5-1 and TRBJ2-6; D ambiguous. The germline V gene encodes CDR1 SGHRS and CDR2 YFSETQ. V lost 3 bases and J lost 0, with 4 bases in between. This CDR3 is 14 amino acids long. CDR3 bases: TGCGCCAGCAGCTGGGGCTCTGGGGCCAACGTCCTGACTTTC. It yields the protein CASSWGSGANVLTF.

The chain links TRBV27 to TRBJ1-1; D is unresolved. Looked up from germline, CDR1 is MNHEY and CDR2 is SMNVEV (reference sequence). This CDR3 has 12 residues. Trimming cost V 3 bases and J 5 bases, with 7 bases left between them. CDR3 nucleotides: TGTGCCAGCAGTTTTTTAGGTACTGAAGCTTTCTTT. Protein sequence: CASSFLGTEAFF.

The V and J genes are TRBV18 and TRBJ1-6; TRBD1 is a possible D gene (6 bases). V was cut by 3 bases and J by 9 bases, with 9 bases left in between. Per germline, CDR1 KGHSH and CDR2 LQKENI. The CDR3 consists of 13 residues. CDR3 sequence reads: CASSPSGASPLHF. CDR3 DNA: TGTGCCAGCTCACCTTCAGGGGCTTCACCCCTCCACTTT.

CDR3 residues: CASSLGVTQATNEKLFF. The DNA for the CDR3 is TGTGCCAGCAGCTTAGGGGTGACACAGGCAACTAATGAAAAACTGTTTTTT. The genes are TRBV7-9 and TRBJ1-4, with D possibly matching TRBD1 (5 bases). The V end was cut by 1 base, the J end by 0 bases, with 12 bases between. The CDR3 totals 17 residues. Per the germline V gene, CDR1 is SEHNR and CDR2 is FQNEAQ (reference sequence).

The chain uses TRBV4-1 and TRBJ1-6; D call uncertain. The CDR3 consists of 17 residues. Germline loops: CDR1 MGHRA, CDR2 YSYEKL. The V end lost 0 bases, the J end lost 6 bases, and 15 bases lay between the germline ends. The CDR3 coding sequence is TGCGCCAGCAGCCAAGAAGGTAAAGGGCTTTCTAATTCACCCCTCCACTTT. It yields the protein CASSQEGKGLSNSPLHF.

This clone was observed a handful of times. The V call is TRBV15, the J call TRBJ1-1, with 8 bases that match TRBD1. The CDR3 length is 14 residues. Germline-derived CDR1 and CDR2 are LNHNV and YYDKDF (reference sequence). Trimming took 2 bases from V and 5 from J; bases not matched to a gene: 4. This CDR3 is CATSRPDRGTEAFF. CDR3 bases: TGTGCCACCAGCAGACCCGACAGGGGAACTGAAGCTTTCTTT.

The chain carries TRBV6-2 or TRBV6-3 and TRBJ2-2, with D unresolved. Trimming stripped 5 bases from V and 9 bases from J, with 7 bases between. CDR1 is MNHEY and CDR2 is SVGEGT in the germline V gene. The CDR3 is 11 residues long. CDR3 sequence (DNA): TGTGCCAGCAGTCTTGGTCGGGAGCTGTTTTTT. It encodes CASSLGRELFF.

The chain couples TRBV3-1 (or the pseudogene TRBV3-2) to TRBJ1-1, with 10 positions matching TRBD1. CDR3 size: 15 residues. Losses at the gene ends were 5 bases for V and 4 bases for J; bases not matched to a gene: 7. Germline CDR1 LGHDT, CDR2 YNNKEL (reference sequence). Written as DNA, the CDR3 is TGTGCCAGCAGCTACTTTGGGACAGGGGCCACTGAAGCTTTCTTT. This translates into CASSYFGTGATEAFF.

This clone has more than one count but fewer than ten. This rearrangement joins TRBV5-1 to TRBJ2-3; 7 bases line up with TRBD2. This CDR3 is built from 16 residues. Unmatched junction bases numbered 10, after V lost 3 bases and J lost 3 bases. Germline lookup yields CDR1 SGHRS and CDR2 YFSETQ. The CDR3 DNA reads TGCGCCAGCAGCTCCCTAACGGGGGGTGGGACAGATACGCAGTATTTT. Translated, it gives CASSSLTGGGTDTQYF.

The table lists this clone with a few counts. J is TRBJ1-1 and V is TRBV7-9; no clear D gene. V lost 1 base and J 1 base, leaving 4 bases between the germline ends. The CDR3 covers 13 residues. The germline V gene encodes CDR1 SEHNR and CDR2 FQNEAQ (reference sequence). This CDR3 reads CASSLVGNTEAFF. The CDR3 DNA follows: TGTGCCAGCAGCTTAGTCGGGAACACTGAAGCTTTCTTT. The full variable domain, its missing parts supplied by reference TRBV7-9 and TRBJ1-1, is DTGVSQNPRHKITKRGQNVTFRCDPISEHNRLYWYRQTLGQGPEFLTYFQNEAQLEKSRLLSDRFSAERPKGSFSTLEIQRTEQGDSAMYLCASSLVGNTEAFFGQGTRLTVV.

J is TRBJ1-6 and V is TRBV14; D possibly corresponds to TRBD1 (6 bases). The germline V and J ends were trimmed by 2 bases and 1 base, with 9 bases remaining between them. The CDR3 consists of 16 residues. Per the germline V gene, CDR1 is SGHDN and CDR2 is FVKESK. For the CDR3, the DNA is TGTGCCAGCAGCCAACCCGGGACATCCTATAATTCACCCCTCCACTTT. Encoded protein: CASSQPGTSYNSPLHF.

This clone rates as medium-sized. J is TRBJ1-2 and V is TRBV5-1, with no clear D. V was pared by 5 bases and J by 4 bases, with 12 bases between. This CDR3 is 13 amino acids long. Germline CDR1 is SGHRS and CDR2 is YFSETQ. The CDR3 DNA sequence: TGCGCCAGCAGGTCTCGTTCCGTCTATGGCTACACCTTC. Translating it yields CASRSRSVYGYTF. The variable domain in full, completed from reference TRBV5-1 and TRBJ1-2, reads KAGVTQTPRYLIKTRGQQVTLSCSPISGHRSVSWYQQTPGQGLQFLFEYFSETQRNKGNFPGRFSGRQFSNSRSEMNVSTLELGDSALYLCASRSRSVYGYTFGSGTRLTVV.

This chain connects TRBV11-2 to TRBJ1-1; 7 bases are shared with TRBD1. The CDR3 runs 12 residues. V gave up 5 bases and J gave up 7 bases; unmatched junction bases: 4. Germline V CDR1 and CDR2: SGHAT, FQNNGV. The CDR3 sequence is CASSRNRGEAFF. CDR3 DNA: TGTGCCAGCAGCCGAAACAGGGGTGAAGCTTTCTTT.

The J gene is TRBJ2-7, the V gene TRBV27; no clear D. V was shortened by 8 bases and J by 3 bases, with 11 bases between the two germline ends. Germline V gene data show CDR1 as MNHEY and CDR2 as SMNVEV (reference sequence). The CDR3 is 12 amino acids. The CDR3 nucleotides are TGTGCCAGCCCTGAGGTTAACTACGAGCAGTACGTC. This codes for CASPEVNYEQYV.

There are a few counts of this clone. V and J are TRBV9 and TRBJ2-5; D is undetermined. Trimming left V 0 bases short and J 2 bases short, with 8 bases between. The CDR3 length is 14 residues. CDR1 is SGDLS, CDR2 YYNGEE, per germline. In nucleotides, the CDR3 is TGTGCCAGCAGCGTAGGTGGGATACAAGAGACCCAGTACTTC. This encodes CASSVGGIQETQYF.

The chain joins TRBV6-6 to TRBJ2-5, with 8 bases identical to TRBD2. The CDR3 consists of 13 residues. V was clipped by 7 bases and J by 5 bases; unmatched bases: 6. The V gene's germline CDR1 is MNHNY and CDR2 SVGAGI (reference sequence). The CDR3 here is CASISSGVETQYF. In DNA form, the CDR3 reads TGTGCCAGCATAAGTAGCGGGGTCGAGACCCAGTACTTC.

The CDR3: CASRAHQGRSVSNQPQHF. The CDR3 bases are TGTGCCAGCAGGGCACACCAGGGGCGAAGTGTCAGCAATCAGCCCCAGCATTTT. The rearrangement joins TRBV21-1 to TRBJ1-5; the table's D call TRBD1 went unverified against the DNA. TRBV21-1 constitutes a pseudogene. The CDR3 totals 18 residues.

The rearrangement joins TRBV10-3 to TRBJ2-3, with no clear D. CDR1 and CDR2 (germline): ENHRY, SYGVKD. V gave up 3 bases and J gave up 4 bases, with 8 bases separating them. The CDR3 is made up of 13 amino acids. CDR3 amino acids: CAISEGSPDTQYF. The DNA for the CDR3 is TGTGCCATCAGTGAAGGTTCCCCAGATACGCAGTATTTT.

The chain uses TRBV5-4 and TRBJ1-2; 7 bases are shared with TRBD1. The CDR3 has 13 amino acids. Germline values: CDR1 SGHNT, CDR2 YYREEE (reference sequence). V shed 0 bases and J 8 bases; nucleotides not matched to a gene: 4. CDR3 coding DNA: TGTGCCAGCAGCTTGGGACAGGGTGGCGGCTACACCTTC. Amino acids: CASSLGQGGGYTF.

The chain recombines TRBV19 with TRBJ2-5, with D unresolved. This CDR3 contains 13 residues. Germline CDR1 reads LNHDA; CDR2 reads SQIVND (reference sequence). Trimming removed 5 bases at V and 5 bases at J, with 12 bases between. The CDR3 region is CASSPEFQETQYF. Here the CDR3 DNA reads TGTGCCAGTAGTCCCGAATTCCAGGAGACCCAGTACTTC.

V is TRBV28 and J is TRBJ1-6, with 9 bases matching TRBD1. With 6 bases clipped from V and 7 bases from J, the junction kept 4 bases outside the gene matches. Germline CDR1 and CDR2: MDHEN and SYDVKM. This CDR3 has 14 residues. The CDR3 nucleotides are TGTGCCAGCAGCCCCGGACAGGGGAATTCACCCCTCCACTTT. This codes for CASSPGQGNSPLHF.

The chain links TRBV28 to TRBJ2-1; D might be TRBD2 (6 bases). In germline, CDR1 is MDHEN, CDR2 SYDVKM. V was shortened by 8 bases and J by 6 bases, with 26 bases between the two germline ends. This CDR3 has 17 amino acids. CDR3 coding DNA: TGTGCCAGCGGCTCAGCTTCTTCGGGCAGGGAGGCCAATGAGCAGTTCTTC. Translating gives CASGSASSGREANEQFF.

The chain employs TRBV5-1 and TRBJ2-7; TRBD1 matches at 7 bases. CDR1 is SGHRS, CDR2 YFSETQ, per germline. Unmatched junction bases numbered 6, after V lost 4 bases and J lost 2 bases. The CDR3 length is 14 residues. CDR3 amino acids: CASSPGQFTYEQYV. DNA of the CDR3: TGCGCCAGCAGCCCGGGACAGTTTACCTACGAGCAGTACGTC.

V usage is TRBV7-4 and J usage is TRBJ2-7, with TRBD1 matching over 8 bases. Germline V gene sequence: CDR1 SGHVT, CDR2 SQSDAQ. The CDR3 consists of 14 residues. The V segment lost 5 bases and the J segment 5 bases; nucleotides outside the gene matches: 8. DNA for the CDR3: TGTGCCAGCAGCAAACGGACAGGGCGGGACGAGCAGTACGTC. It specifies CASSKRTGRDEQYV.